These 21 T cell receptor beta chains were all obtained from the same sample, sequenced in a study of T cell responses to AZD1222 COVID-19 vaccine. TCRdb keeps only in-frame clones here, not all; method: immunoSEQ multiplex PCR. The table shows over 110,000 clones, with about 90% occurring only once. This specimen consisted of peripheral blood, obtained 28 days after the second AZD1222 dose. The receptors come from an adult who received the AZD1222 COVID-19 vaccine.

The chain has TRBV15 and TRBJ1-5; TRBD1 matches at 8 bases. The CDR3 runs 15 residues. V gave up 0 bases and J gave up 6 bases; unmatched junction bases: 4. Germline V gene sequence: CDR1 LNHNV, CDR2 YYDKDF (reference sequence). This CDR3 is CATSRDRGQGQPQHF. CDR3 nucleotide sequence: TGTGCCACCAGCAGAGACAGGGGGCAGGGTCAGCCCCAGCATTTT.

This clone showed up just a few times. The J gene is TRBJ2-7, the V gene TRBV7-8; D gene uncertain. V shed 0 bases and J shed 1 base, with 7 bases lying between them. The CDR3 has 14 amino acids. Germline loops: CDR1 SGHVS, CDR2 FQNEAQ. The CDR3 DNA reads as TGTGCCAGCAGCTTAGCGCCCGAGTCCTACGAGCAGTACGTC. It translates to CASSLAPESYEQYV.

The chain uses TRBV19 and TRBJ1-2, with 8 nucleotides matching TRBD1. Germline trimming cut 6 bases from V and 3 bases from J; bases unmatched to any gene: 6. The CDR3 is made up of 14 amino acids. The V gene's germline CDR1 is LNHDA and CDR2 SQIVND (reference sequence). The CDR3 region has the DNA TGTGCCAGTAGGGGATCGACAGGGGACTATGGCTACACCTTC. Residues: CASRGSTGDYGYTF. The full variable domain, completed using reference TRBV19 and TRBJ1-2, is DGGITQSPKYLFRKEGQNVTLSCEQNLNHDAMYWYRQDPGQGLRLIYYSQIVNDFQKGDIAEGYSVSREKKESFPLTVTSAQKNPTAFYLCASRGSTGDYGYTFGSGTRLTVV.

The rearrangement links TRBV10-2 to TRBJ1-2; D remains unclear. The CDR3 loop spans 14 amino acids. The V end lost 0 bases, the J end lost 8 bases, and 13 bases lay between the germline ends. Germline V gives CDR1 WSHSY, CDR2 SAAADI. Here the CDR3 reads CASSESTGFWGYTF. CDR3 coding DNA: TGCGCCAGCAGTGAGTCGACTGGGTTTTGGGGCTACACCTTC.

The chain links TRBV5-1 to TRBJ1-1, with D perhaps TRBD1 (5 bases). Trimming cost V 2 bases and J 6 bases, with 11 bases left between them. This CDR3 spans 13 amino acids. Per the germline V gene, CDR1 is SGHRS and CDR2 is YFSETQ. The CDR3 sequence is CASSFGGKAEAFF. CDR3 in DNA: TGCGCCAGCAGCTTCGGGGGTAAGGCTGAAGCTTTCTTT.

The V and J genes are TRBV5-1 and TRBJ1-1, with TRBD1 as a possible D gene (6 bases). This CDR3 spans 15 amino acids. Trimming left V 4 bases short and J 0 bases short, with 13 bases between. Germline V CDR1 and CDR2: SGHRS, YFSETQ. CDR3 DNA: TGCGCCAGCAGCCCAGGGGATGGGCTGAACACTGAAGCTTTCTTT. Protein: CASSPGDGLNTEAFF.

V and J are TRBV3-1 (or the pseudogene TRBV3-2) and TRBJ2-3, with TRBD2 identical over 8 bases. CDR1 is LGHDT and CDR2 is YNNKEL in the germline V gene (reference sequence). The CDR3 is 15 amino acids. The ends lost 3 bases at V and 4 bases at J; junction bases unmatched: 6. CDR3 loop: CASSQGRGVPDTQYF. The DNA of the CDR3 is TGTGCCAGCAGCCAGGGGCGGGGGGTTCCAGATACGCAGTATTTT.

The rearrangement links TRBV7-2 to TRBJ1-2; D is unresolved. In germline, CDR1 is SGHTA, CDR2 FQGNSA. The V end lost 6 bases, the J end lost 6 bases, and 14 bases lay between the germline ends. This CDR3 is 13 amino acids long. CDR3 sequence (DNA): TGTGCCAGCAGTCCCCAGTGGTTGGATGGCTACACCTTC. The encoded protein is CASSPQWLDGYTF.

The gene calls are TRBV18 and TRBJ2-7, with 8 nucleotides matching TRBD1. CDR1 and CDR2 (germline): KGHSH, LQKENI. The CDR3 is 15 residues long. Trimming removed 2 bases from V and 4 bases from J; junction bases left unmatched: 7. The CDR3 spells CASSPAGQAGYEQYF. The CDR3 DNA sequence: TGTGCCAGCTCACCAGCGGGACAGGCAGGATACGAGCAGTACTTC.

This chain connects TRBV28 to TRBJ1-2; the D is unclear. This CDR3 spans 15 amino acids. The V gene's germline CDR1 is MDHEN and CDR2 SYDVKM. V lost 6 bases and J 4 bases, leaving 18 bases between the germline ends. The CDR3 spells CASSLGEEPSYGYTF. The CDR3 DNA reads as TGTGCCAGCAGCCTTGGGGAAGAGCCGTCCTATGGCTACACCTTC.

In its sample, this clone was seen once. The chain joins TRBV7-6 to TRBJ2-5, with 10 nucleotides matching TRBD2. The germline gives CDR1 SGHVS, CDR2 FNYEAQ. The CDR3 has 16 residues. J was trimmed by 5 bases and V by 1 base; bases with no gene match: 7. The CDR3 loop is CASSLGLAGVGETQYF. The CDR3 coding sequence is TGTGCCAGCAGCTTAGGGCTAGCGGGAGTCGGGGAGACCCAGTACTTC.

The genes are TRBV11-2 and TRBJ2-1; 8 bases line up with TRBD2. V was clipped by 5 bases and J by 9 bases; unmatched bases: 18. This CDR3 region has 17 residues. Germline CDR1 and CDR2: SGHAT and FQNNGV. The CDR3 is CASSIPGSGKVGSEQFF. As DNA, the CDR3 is TGTGCCAGCAGCATCCCGGGTAGCGGGAAGGTGGGGAGTGAGCAGTTCTTC.

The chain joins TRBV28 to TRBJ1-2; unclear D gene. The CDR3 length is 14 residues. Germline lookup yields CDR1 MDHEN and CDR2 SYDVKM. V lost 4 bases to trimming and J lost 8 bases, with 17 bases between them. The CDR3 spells CASSYQPRAGGYTF. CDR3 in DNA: TGTGCCAGCAGTTACCAACCAAGGGCGGGAGGCTACACCTTC.

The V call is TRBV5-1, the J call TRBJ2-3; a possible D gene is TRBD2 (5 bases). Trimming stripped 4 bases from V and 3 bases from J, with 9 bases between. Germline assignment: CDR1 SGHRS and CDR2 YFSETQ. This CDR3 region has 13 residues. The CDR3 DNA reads TGCGCCAGCAGCCTTCCGGGGACAGATACGCAGTATTTT. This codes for CASSLPGTDTQYF.

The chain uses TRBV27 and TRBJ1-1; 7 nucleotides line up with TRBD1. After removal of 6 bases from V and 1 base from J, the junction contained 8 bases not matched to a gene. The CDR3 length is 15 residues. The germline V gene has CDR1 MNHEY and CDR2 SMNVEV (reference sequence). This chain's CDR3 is CASRGLGQQNTEAFF. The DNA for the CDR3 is TGTGCCAGCAGAGGCTTGGGACAGCAGAACACTGAAGCTTTCTTT.

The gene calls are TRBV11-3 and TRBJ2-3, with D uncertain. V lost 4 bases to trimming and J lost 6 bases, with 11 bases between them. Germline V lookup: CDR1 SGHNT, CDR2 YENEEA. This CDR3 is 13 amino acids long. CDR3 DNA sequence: TGTGCCAGCAGCTCTACCCAGAGGGATACGCAGTATTTT. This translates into CASSSTQRDTQYF.

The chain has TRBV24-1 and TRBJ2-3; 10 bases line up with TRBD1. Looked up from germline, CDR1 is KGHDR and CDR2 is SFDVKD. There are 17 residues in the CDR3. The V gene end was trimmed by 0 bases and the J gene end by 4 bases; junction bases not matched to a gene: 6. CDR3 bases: TGTGCCACCAGTGATTTGAGGGACAGGGGATATGCAGATACGCAGTATTTT. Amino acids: CATSDLRDRGYADTQYF.

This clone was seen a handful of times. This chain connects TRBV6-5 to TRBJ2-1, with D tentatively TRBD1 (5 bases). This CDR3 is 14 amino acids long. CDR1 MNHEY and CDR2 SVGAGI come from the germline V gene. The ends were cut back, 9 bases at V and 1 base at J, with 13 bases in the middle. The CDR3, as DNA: TGTGCCAGTCTATGGGCAGGGTCCTACAATGAGCAGTTCTTC. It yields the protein CASLWAGSYNEQFF.

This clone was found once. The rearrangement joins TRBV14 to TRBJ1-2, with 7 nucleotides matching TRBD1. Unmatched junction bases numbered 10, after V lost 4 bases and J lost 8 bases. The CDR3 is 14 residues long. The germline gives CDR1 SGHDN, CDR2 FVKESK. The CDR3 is CASSRTGTVLGYTF. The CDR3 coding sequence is TGTGCCAGCAGCCGAACCGGGACAGTCCTGGGCTACACCTTC. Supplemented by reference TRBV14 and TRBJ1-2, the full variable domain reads EAGVTQFPSHSVIEKGQTVTLRCDPISGHDNLYWYRRVMGKEIKFLLHFVKESKQDESGMPNNRFLAERTGGTYSTLKVQPAELEDSGVYFCASSRTGTVLGYTFGSGTRLTVV.

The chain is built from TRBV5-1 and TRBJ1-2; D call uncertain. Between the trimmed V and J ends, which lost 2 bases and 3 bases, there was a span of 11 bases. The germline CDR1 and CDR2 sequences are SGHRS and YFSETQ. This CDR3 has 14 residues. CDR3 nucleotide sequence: TGCGCCAGCAGCTTCCTACGCAGTGACTATGGCTACACCTTC. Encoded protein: CASSFLRSDYGYTF.

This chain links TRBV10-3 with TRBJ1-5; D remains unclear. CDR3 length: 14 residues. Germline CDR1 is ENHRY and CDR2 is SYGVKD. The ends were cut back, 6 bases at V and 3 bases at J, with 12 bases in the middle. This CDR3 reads CAISRTENNQPQHF. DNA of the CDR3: TGTGCCATCAGCAGGACCGAGAACAATCAGCCCCAGCATTTT.